The 3 T cell receptor beta chains below all came from one sample that was sequenced in a study of cytomegalovirus exposure and HLA in healthy donors. A multiplex PCR was run with 60 Vbeta primers and 13 Jbeta primers. TCRdb keeps only in-frame clones here, not all; method: immunoSEQ multiplex PCR. The sample lists about 150,000 clones; 70% to 90% were seen once. Sequences were obtained from PBMCs. The source of these receptors is a woman aged 18-29 years in good health and CMV-seronegative.

The J gene is TRBJ1-4, the V gene TRBV2, with 9 bases lining up with TRBD1. This CDR3 contains 12 residues. CDR1 SNHLY and CDR2 FYNNEI come from the germline V gene. V lost 6 bases to trimming and J lost 8 bases; unmatched junction nucleotides: 1. CDR3 sequence (DNA): TGTGCCAGCAGAGGACAGGGGGAAAAACTGTTTTTT. It encodes CASRGQGEKLFF.

This clone showed up just once. CDR3 sequence reads: CASSQDREDEKLFF. In DNA, the CDR3 is TGCGCCAGCAGCCAAGACAGGGAGGATGAAAAACTGTTTTTT. V usage is TRBV4-3 and J usage is TRBJ1-4; D perhaps matches TRBD1 (5 bases). The germline gives CDR1 LGHNA, CDR2 YSLEER. Trimming took 0 bases from V and 6 from J, leaving 8 bases between them. The CDR3 is 14 residues long.

The chain employs TRBV6-4 and TRBJ2-1, with 8 bases identical to TRBD2. The CDR3 has 18 residues. Trimming at V came to 2 bases and at J to 6 bases, leaving 15 bases not matched to a gene. The germline V gene has CDR1 MRHNA and CDR2 SNTAGT. CDR3 sequence reads: CASSDRLSRAGVINEQFF. The CDR3 nucleotides read TGTGCCAGCAGTGACCGTCTATCTAGAGCGGGAGTGATCAATGAGCAGTTCTTC.